The T cell receptor beta chain described here comes from a study of CD8+CD57+ T cells in acquired aplastic anemia listed by TCRdb under 2018. Study-level background: On average, sorted CD4+ and CD8+ cells yielded about 3 ug of extracted DNA, with a range of roughly 0.18 to 30 ug. CD8+CD57+ expansion was defined as frequency above the mean frequency observed in healthy subjects. The paper's findings and limits, for the study overall: Although roughly 29 CD8+ CDR3 sequences were shared by patients and controls, these sequences appeared highly expressed in patients and within the immunodominant clones of patients. No significant difference in CD8+ Simpson's diversity was found between patients and healthy controls (P=0.060).

Expansion of CD8+CD57+ cells had been shown by flow cytometry in the patients chosen for sequencing. Every patient had a diagnosis of severe acquired aplastic anemia based on International Study of Aplastic Anemia and Agranulocytosis and Camitta criteria. No patient had received any therapy when blood was sampled. In this study, sorted CD4+ and CD8+ T cells from the blood of healthy subjects and of severe aplastic anemia patients had their TCR repertoires deep-sequenced. Patients were enrolled in the USA under clinicaltrials.gov protocols 00001620, 01623167, 00001397, 00071045, 00081523 and 00961064. Ficoll-Paque density gradient centrifugation was used to isolate peripheral blood mononuclear cells. Before DNA was extracted, CD4+ and CD8+ T cells were sorted using either FACS or magnetic beads. There are 14 amino acids in the CDR3, from cysteine to phenylalanine inclusive. Of all the DNA, just the CDR3 is kept, 42 bases in frame from base 1. CDR1 and CDR2, per the germline V gene, are KGHSH and LQKENI. Clipping removes 3 bases from V and 6 bases from J, with 5 as the unmatched junction base count.

This clonotype appeared once. Its recognized antigen is unknown. Base qualities are not at hand, and no much larger clone is one base apart. One read alone makes for weak evidence. Genomic DNA served as template for TCR beta VDJ combination and CDR3 sequence profiling. An Illumina HiSeq 2000 was the platform used for TCR repertoire sequencing. On the authors' methods: TRBV/TRBJ rearrangement plots, CDR3 size and DJ length profiles, and Simpson's diversity index were used to assess repertoires. The immunodominant clone was defined as the most abundant DNA sequence in deep sequencing data. CDR3 amino acid sequences were checked for sharing between subjects and were compared against published repertoires and the VDJdb database. The raw public reads went through TCRdb reprocessing: fastp at Q25, MiXCR clone calling, in-frame beta chains kept. Identical CDR3 proteins give one entry, which carries the most common genes and DNA. These V and J calls derive from TCRdb rather than the authors' analysis. This sample gives approximately 220,000 distinct CDR3 sequences in total; around 45% of them show up just once. In total, the top ten clones hold roughly 8% of the sample.

The sequence links TRBV18 to TRBJ1-5, and TRBD1 matches 7 of the central bases. The source material was sorted CD4+, CD8+, or CD8+CD57+ T cells (not recorded which) from PBMCs. The TCR comes from a human donor with aplastic anemia. The DNA reads as follows: TGTGCCAGCTCACCGTTCAGGGGGGGTCAGCCCCAGCATTTT. This is translated as CASSPFRGGQPQHF.